Included here is one TCR beta chain sequence, with context. Its antigen is undetermined. Libraries were made from TCR beta cDNA, and they carried unique molecular identifiers. The authors obtained roughly 550,000 cDNA molecules from approximately 0.95 to 9.8 million T cells. TCRdb reanalysed the PCR reads using MiXCR and keeps one entry per CDR3 protein. Of 700,000 to 900,000 distinct CDR3 sequences in the sample, around 42% are singletons; the top ten hold 4% to 5%. CDR3 length: 15 amino acids. Germline values: CDR1 LGHNA, CDR2 YNFKEQ. V gave up 4 bases and J gave up 2 bases; unmatched junction bases: 6. This entry belongs to a study of post-analysis software for immune sequencing data. The wider study: Relapsing-remitting, secondary progressive and progressive-relapsing courses of multiple sclerosis were included.

The study, taken as a whole, reports: Under the F measure, samples that were prepared in one batch clustered strongly together. Among multiple sclerosis patients, normalized Chao1 diversity was significantly below that of controls. Controls showed lower frequencies than patients for five TRBV segments, and TRBV5-6, TRBV5-1 and TRBV20-1 were among these.

The genes are TRBV4-2 and TRBJ1-2; TRBD1 aligns across 8 bases. The sample was blood. The clonotype comes from a girl aged 10-17 years with multiple sclerosis. As DNA, the CDR3 is TGTGCCAGCAGCCCGGGACAGGTCCTAAACTATGGCTACACCTTC. This codes for CASSPGQVLNYGYTF.